This TCR beta chain came from a study of blood T cell repertoires in COVID-19. Overall study: Whether acute or convalescent, the COVID-19 samples came from the United States, Italy and Spain. The analysed material was cDNA or gDNA that came from T cells, B-cell-depleted T cells, or PBMCs.

In the study's own analysis: How many nucleated cells were present was estimated from reference gene primer amplification. Assay used: immunoSEQ multiplex PCR; TCRdb lists only in-frame clones, some missing. That table gives V, J and clone size, and the DNA gave D and trimming. The sample contains tens of thousands of clones, around 93% of which appear only once. The trim removed 8 bases at V and 0 bases at J, leaving 4 bases unmatched. Germline assignment: CDR1 MDHEN and CDR2 SYDVKM. The CDR3 has 14 residues. V is TRBV28 and J is TRBJ1-5; 7 positions agree with TRBD1. The clonotype comes from an older woman with active COVID-19. The specimen was peripheral blood. This chain's CDR3 is CASPGTDSNQPQHF. For the CDR3, the DNA is TGTGCCAGCCCTGGGACAGATAGCAATCAGCCCCAGCATTTT.